The 6 T cell receptor beta chains reported below all come from one sample, sequenced in a study of cytomegalovirus exposure and HLA in healthy donors. The PCR contained 60 Vbeta and 13 Jbeta primers. TCRdb's copy holds only in-frame clones and misses some; the assay was immunoSEQ multiplex PCR. The repertoire holds under 200,000 clones, with 75% to 85% as singletons. Sequencing used PBMCs. The receptors stem from a woman in her 30s in good health and CMV-seropositive.

This sequence joins TRBV7-9 and TRBJ2-1; D uncertain. CDR1 is SEHNR, CDR2 FQNEAQ, per germline (reference sequence). With 5 bases removed from V and 0 bases from J, the gap between germline ends came to 11 bases. The CDR3 is made up of 15 amino acids. As DNA, the CDR3 is TGTGCCAGCAGCCGACTCTTGAGCTCCTACAATGAGCAGTTCTTC. It specifies CASSRLLSSYNEQFF.

The chain uses TRBV29-1 and TRBJ2-5; 10 nucleotides agree with TRBD1. Germline CDR1 is SQVTM and CDR2 is ANQGSEA. This CDR3 spans 12 amino acids. V dropped 7 bases and J dropped 3; count of bases not matched to a gene: 2. The CDR3, as DNA: TGCAGCGCTGGACAGGGGGAAGAGACCCAGTACTTC. It specifies CSAGQGEETQYF.

Only one count was recorded for this clone. This chain connects TRBV6-6 to TRBJ1-2, with 10 bases lining up with TRBD1. V was clipped by 6 bases and J by 4 bases; unmatched bases: 11. CDR1 and CDR2 from the germline V gene are MNHNY and SVGAGI (reference sequence). This CDR3 has 16 residues. The CDR3 loop reads CASSLTHRTGGYGYTF. DNA for the CDR3: TGTGCCAGCAGCCTCACCCATCGGACAGGGGGCTATGGCTACACCTTC.

The V and J genes are TRBV29-1 and TRBJ2-7, with D perhaps TRBD1 (6 bases). This CDR3 spans 13 amino acids. The V end was cut by 7 bases, the J end by 5 bases, with 18 bases between. The V gene's germline CDR1 is SQVTM and CDR2 ANQGSEA. The DNA of the CDR3 is TGCAGCGCCTCCAGGGGCTTTAGGGACGAGCAGTACTTC. Its translation is CSASRGFRDEQYF.

This clone appeared a single time. The chain employs TRBV28 and TRBJ2-7, with TRBD2 matching 12 bases. Unmatched junction bases numbered 8, after V lost 7 bases and J lost 7 bases. The germline V gene encodes CDR1 MDHEN and CDR2 SYDVKM. The CDR3 length is 14 residues. CDR3 DNA sequence: TGTGCCAGCACCGGACTAGCGGGACTGGGGGAGCAGTACTTC. Its protein is CASTGLAGLGEQYF.

V gene TRBV27 combines with J gene TRBJ2-3; possibly TRBD2 for D (6 bases). The CDR3 is made up of 16 amino acids. Trimming shortened V by 5 bases and J by 0 bases, and 15 bases separated the two germline ends. Germline CDR1 MNHEY, CDR2 SMNVEV (reference sequence). The CDR3 bases are TGTGCCAGCAGTCGGGCCGGGAGCACTAGCACAGATACGCAGTATTTT. Protein: CASSRAGSTSTDTQYF.